This T cell receptor beta chain was observed in a study of T cell responses to AZD1222 COVID-19 vaccine. Study background: Analyses pooled second doses at about 4 or about 12 weeks. Study-wide results and limits: Sampling captured repertoires only after the peak T cell response. There were mostly white British donors and more females than males, and clonal diversity was possibly underestimated.

This CDR3 comprises 16 residues. V was clipped by 0 bases and J by 3 bases; unmatched bases: 8. The germline CDR1 and CDR2 sequences are GTSNPN and SVGIG (reference sequence). Concerning this clone itself: Its target is unknown.

Method: immunoSEQ multiplex PCR; TCRdb's copy keeps in-frame clones and lacks some. The sample holds 150,000 to 200,000 clones, 94% seen once. This chain connects TRBV30 to TRBJ2-1; 7 bases fit TRBD2. The starting material was peripheral blood, obtained on day 0 of AZD1222 vaccination. The sequence came from an adult in good health. CDR3 sequence: CAWSVWGTTLYNEQFF. The CDR3, as DNA: TGTGCCTGGAGTGTATGGGGGACTACCCTCTACAATGAGCAGTTCTTC.